Below, 2 T cell receptor beta chains from the same sample are listed, as sequenced in a study of T cell responses to AZD1222 COVID-19 vaccine. The method was immunoSEQ multiplex PCR; TCRdb's version includes in-frame clones alone and lacks a portion of them. The profile shows approximately 100,000 clones, 80% to 90% of them singletons. The sample was peripheral blood, taken on day 0 of AZD1222 vaccination. These receptors all come from an adult in good health.

This clone was picked up one time. The CDR3 region is CASSESWTGRISYEQYF. CDR3 DNA: TGCGCCAGCAGTGAGTCCTGGACAGGGCGCATCTCCTACGAGCAGTACTTC. The V gene is TRBV10-2, the J gene TRBJ2-7; 8 nucleotides agree with TRBD1. Germline CDR1 WSHSY, CDR2 SAAADI. CDR3 size: 17 residues. Trimming cost V 0 bases and J 0 bases; bases outside gene matches: 7.

The chain is built from TRBV5-4 and TRBJ2-5; 9 bases are a match to TRBD1. There are 13 residues in the CDR3. Germline CDR1 is SGHNT and CDR2 is YYREEE (reference sequence). V shed 2 bases and J 12 bases; nucleotides not matched to a gene: 8. The CDR3 DNA reads as TGTGCCAGCAGCTTTGGACAGGGGAAGGTTAAGTACTTC. It encodes CASSFGQGKVKYF.